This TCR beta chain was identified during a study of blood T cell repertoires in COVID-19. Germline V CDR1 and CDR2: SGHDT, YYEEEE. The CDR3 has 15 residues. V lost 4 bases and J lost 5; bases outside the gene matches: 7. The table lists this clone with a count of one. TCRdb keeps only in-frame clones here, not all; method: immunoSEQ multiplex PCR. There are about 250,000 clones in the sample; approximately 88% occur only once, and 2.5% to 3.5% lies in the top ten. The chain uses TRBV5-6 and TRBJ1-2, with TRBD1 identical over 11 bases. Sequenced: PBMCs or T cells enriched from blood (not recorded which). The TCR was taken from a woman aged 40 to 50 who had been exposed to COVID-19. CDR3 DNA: TGTGCCAGCAGCCAAGGACAGGGGGCCTGGTATGGCTACACCTTC. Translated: CASSQGQGAWYGYTF.